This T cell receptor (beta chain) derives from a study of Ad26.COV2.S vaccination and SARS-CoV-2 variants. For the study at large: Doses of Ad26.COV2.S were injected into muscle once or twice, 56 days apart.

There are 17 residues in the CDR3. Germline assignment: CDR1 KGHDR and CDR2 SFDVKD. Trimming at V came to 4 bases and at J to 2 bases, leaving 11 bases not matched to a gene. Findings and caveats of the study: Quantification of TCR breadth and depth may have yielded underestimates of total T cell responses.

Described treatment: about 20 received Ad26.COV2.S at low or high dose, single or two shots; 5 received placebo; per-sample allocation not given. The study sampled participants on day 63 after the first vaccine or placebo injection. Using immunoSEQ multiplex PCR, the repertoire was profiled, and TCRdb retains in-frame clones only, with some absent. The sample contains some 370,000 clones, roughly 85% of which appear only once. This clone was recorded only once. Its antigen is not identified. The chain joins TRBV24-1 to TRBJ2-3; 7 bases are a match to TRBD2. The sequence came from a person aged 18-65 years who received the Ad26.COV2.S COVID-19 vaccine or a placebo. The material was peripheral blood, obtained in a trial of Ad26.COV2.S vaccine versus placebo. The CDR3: CATSEYGTMPFTDTQYF. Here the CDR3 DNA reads TGTGCCACCAGTGAATATGGGACTATGCCATTCACAGATACGCAGTATTTT.